This is a list of T cell receptor beta chains from one sample in a study of siplizumab effects on memory and regulatory T cells. Using immunoSEQ multiplex PCR, the repertoire was profiled, and TCRdb retains in-frame clones only, with some absent. Of over 85,000 clones in the sample, 93% were seen once. What was sequenced was CD8+ T cells sorted from blood. The receptors derive from a human donor in good health. Each CDR3 is given with its conserved first and last residue. D genes are given only for firm matches. Clone size, where shown, is once, few, many, or a class for clones that have expanded.

j_gene | v_gene | abundance | len | d_gene | CDR3aa | CDR3nt
TRBJ1-1 | TRBV11-2 | few | 12 | . | CASSLDRIEAFF | TGTGCCAGCAGCTTAGACAGAATTGAAGCTTTCTTT
TRBJ1-3 | TRBV27 | . | 15 | . | CASSLSSGFGNTIYF | TGTGCCAGCAGTTTATCCTCAGGGTTTGGAAACACCATATATTTT
TRBJ1-6 | TRBV13 | . | 17 | . | CASSGRHADSYNSPLHF | TGTGCCAGCAGCGGGCGACACGCGGACTCCTATAATTCACCCCTCCACTTT
TRBJ2-1 | TRBV27 | . | 14 | . | CASSQQDSFNEQFF | TGTGCCAGCAGTCAACAGGACAGTTTTAATGAGCAGTTCTTC
TRBJ2-5 | TRBV9 | . | 15 | TRBD1 | CASSAEGQGAETQYF | TGTGCCAGCAGCGCAGAGGGACAGGGGGCAGAGACCCAGTACTTC
TRBJ2-5 | TRBV7-7 | . | 18 | . | CASSNGRQGNPKQETQYF | TGTGCTAGCAGCAACGGGCGGCAGGGGAATCCTAAACAAGAGACCCAGTACTTC
TRBJ2-1 | TRBV7-8 | . | 17 | TRBD2 | CASSLGSSGSFYNEQFF | TGTGCCAGCAGCTTAGGTTCTAGCGGGAGTTTTTACAATGAGCAGTTCTTC
TRBJ2-2 | TRBV7-9 | once | 12 | . | CASSLGAGELFF | TGTGCCAGCAGCTTAGGGGCCGGGGAGCTGTTTTTT
TRBJ2-2 | TRBV7-9 | . | 15 | TRBD1 | CASSYQTGPTGELFF | TGTGCCAGCAGCTACCAGACAGGGCCCACCGGGGAGCTGTTTTTT
TRBJ2-2 | TRBV4-1 | once | 13 | . | CASSQRGSGELFF | TGCGCCAGCAGCCAGAGGGGTTCCGGGGAGCTGTTTTTT
TRBJ1-6 | TRBV27 | . | 17 | . | CASSLSPASSYNSPLHF | TGTGCCAGCAGTTTATCTCCGGCAAGCTCCTATAATTCACCCCTCCACTTT
TRBJ2-5 | TRBV14 | . | 12 | . | CASSQYGGTQYF | TGTGCCAGCAGCCAATACGGGGGGACCCAGTACTTC
TRBJ2-7 | TRBV5-1 | . | 13 | . | CASSLAVGYEQYF | TGCGCCAGCAGCTTGGCCGTGGGATACGAGCAGTACTTC
TRBJ2-2 | TRBV6-5 | . | 15 | . | CASSYLGRGTGELFF | TGTGCCAGCAGTTACTTGGGCAGGGGAACCGGGGAGCTGTTTTTT
TRBJ2-3 | TRBV7-9 | . | 16 | . | CASSGGGWGSTDTQYF | TGTGCCAGCAGCGGAGGGGGTTGGGGCAGCACAGATACGCAGTATTTT
TRBJ1-4 | TRBV2 | . | 15 | . | CASSVTSSGREKLFF | TGTGCCAGCAGCGTTACGAGTTCGGGGCGTGAAAAACTGTTTTTT
TRBJ2-3 | TRBV19 | . | 15 | TRBD2 | CATRPGLARTDTQYF | TGTGCCACCAGGCCGGGACTAGCGCGCACAGATACGCAGTATTTT
TRBJ2-2 | TRBV19 | few | 12 | . | CASSISLGQLFF | TGTGCCAGTAGTATAAGTCTTGGTCAGCTGTTTTTT
TRBJ2-7 | TRBV27 | once | 15 | TRBD1 | CASSSSGTGYNEQYF | TGTGCCAGCAGTTCGTCCGGGACAGGGTACAACGAGCAGTACTTC
TRBJ1-2 | TRBV6-5 | . | 14 | . | CASSYSRLGHGYTF | TGTGCCAGCAGTTACTCGCGACTGGGGCATGGCTACACCTTC
TRBJ2-1 | TRBV7-3 | . | 17 | . | CASSESPPGGLYNEQFF | TGTGCCAGCAGCGAATCCCCGCCGGGGGGCCTCTACAATGAGCAGTTCTTC
TRBJ2-2 | TRBV4-1 | . | 16 | TRBD1 | CASSHRQGAVTGELFF | TGCGCCAGCAGCCATAGACAGGGGGCGGTCACCGGGGAGCTGTTTTTT
TRBJ1-4 | TRBV6-5 | . | 14 | . | CASSYSPIGEKLFF | TGTGCCAGCAGTTACTCGCCGATAGGTGAAAAACTGTTTTTT
TRBJ2-7 | TRBV11-2 | . | 13 | TRBD2 | CASSLGTSYEQYF | TGTGCCAGCAGCTTAGGGACTAGCTACGAGCAGTACTTC
TRBJ2-7 | TRBV7-2 | . | 13 | . | CASSFSSTYEQYF | TGTGCCAGCAGCTTTTCTTCGACCTACGAGCAGTACTTC
TRBJ1-2 | TRBV19 | . | 14 | . | CASSISPIDSGYTF | TGTGCCAGTAGTATATCCCCTATCGACAGTGGCTACACCTTC
TRBJ2-7 | TRBV4-1 | . | 13 | . | CASSQVSPPEQYF | TGCGCCAGCAGCCAAGTAAGTCCTCCCGAGCAGTACTTC
TRBJ2-7 | TRBV6-5 | once | 15 | TRBD2 | CASSSKRGGAYEQYF | TGTGCCAGCAGTTCCAAGCGGGGGGGGGCCTACGAGCAGTACTTC
TRBJ2-7 | TRBV9 | once | 14 | TRBD2 | CASSGGGMSVEQYF | TGTGCCAGCAGCGGGGGAGGGATGTCTGTCGAGCAGTACTTC
TRBJ1-2 | TRBV10-3 | . | 14 | TRBD1 | CAISDPGQFYGYTF | TGTGCCATCAGTGACCCGGGACAGTTCTATGGCTACACCTTC
TRBJ2-3 | TRBV13 | . | 16 | TRBD2 | CASSAGLAGGQDTQYF | TGTGCCAGCAGCGCGGGACTAGCGGGGGGGCAAGATACGCAGTATTTT
TRBJ1-1 | TRBV27 | . | 15 | . | CASSSGTAGDTEAFF | TGTGCCAGCAGTTCTGGGACGGCGGGGGACACTGAAGCTTTCTTT
TRBJ1-4 | TRBV10-3 | . | 15 | . | CAISGQSGSNEKLFF | TGTGCCATCAGTGGTCAGTCGGGCTCTAATGAAAAACTGTTTTTT
TRBJ2-5 | TRBV5-1 | . | 15 | . | CASSLTGQGGETQYF | TGCGCCAGCAGTCTGACCGGCCAGGGTGGGGAGACCCAGTACTTC
TRBJ2-4 | TRBV15 | . | 15 | TRBD2 | CATSRDRTSGNIQYF | TGTGCCACCAGCAGAGATAGGACTAGCGGGAACATTCAGTACTTC
TRBJ1-1 | TRBV4-1 | . | 16 | . | CASSQDEVSGSTEAFF | TGCGCCAGCAGCCAAGATGAGGTATCCGGGAGCACTGAAGCTTTCTTT
TRBJ1-2 | TRBV30 | . | 12 | . | CAWTLSPISYTF | TGTGCCTGGACCCTCAGTCCGATAAGCTACACCTTC